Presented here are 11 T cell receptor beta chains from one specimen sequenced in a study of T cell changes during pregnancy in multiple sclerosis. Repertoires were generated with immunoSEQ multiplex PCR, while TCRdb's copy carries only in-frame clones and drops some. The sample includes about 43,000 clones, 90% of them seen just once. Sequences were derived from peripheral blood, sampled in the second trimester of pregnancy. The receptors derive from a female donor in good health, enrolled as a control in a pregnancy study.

In DNA, the CDR3 is TGTGCCAGCAGCTTTCGCGGGGGGGTTGGCGGGGAGCTGTTTTTT. This sequence encodes CASSFRGGVGGELFF. The chain uses TRBV5-6 and TRBJ2-2, with TRBD2 matching 9 bases. J gave up 7 bases and V 2 bases, and 6 bases lay outside the gene matches. Germline assignment: CDR1 SGHDT and CDR2 YYEEEE. There are 15 residues in the CDR3.

CDR3 DNA sequence: TGTGCCAGCAGTGAATGGGGCTCCGGGACAGGGGGTTGGGATACGCAGTATTTT. Protein: CASSEWGSGTGGWDTQYF. V and J are TRBV6-1 and TRBJ2-3; TRBD1 matches 11 bases. V shed 2 bases, J shed 6 bases, and the junction held 13 bases outside the gene matches. This CDR3 contains 18 residues. CDR1 and CDR2 from the germline V gene are MNHNS and SASEGT.

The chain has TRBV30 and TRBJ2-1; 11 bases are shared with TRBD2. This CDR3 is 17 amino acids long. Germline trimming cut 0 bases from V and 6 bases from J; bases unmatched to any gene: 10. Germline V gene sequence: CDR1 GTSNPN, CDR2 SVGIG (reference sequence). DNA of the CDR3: TGTGCCTGGAGTGTATATGGTTCGCTAGCGGGGGGCAATGAGCAGTTCTTC. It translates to CAWSVYGSLAGGNEQFF.

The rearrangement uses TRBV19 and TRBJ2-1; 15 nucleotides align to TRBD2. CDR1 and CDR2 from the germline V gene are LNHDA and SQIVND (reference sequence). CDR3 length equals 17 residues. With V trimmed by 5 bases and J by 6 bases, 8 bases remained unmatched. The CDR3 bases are TGTGCCAGTAGTCCTCGGACTAGCGGGAGGGTTCGCAATGAGCAGTTCTTC. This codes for CASSPRTSGRVRNEQFF.

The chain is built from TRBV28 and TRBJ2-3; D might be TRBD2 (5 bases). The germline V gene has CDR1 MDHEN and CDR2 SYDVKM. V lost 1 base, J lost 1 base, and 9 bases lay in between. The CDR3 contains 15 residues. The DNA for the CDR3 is TGTGCCAGCAGTTTATTCAAGGGAGGCACAGATACGCAGTATTTT. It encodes CASSLFKGGTDTQYF.

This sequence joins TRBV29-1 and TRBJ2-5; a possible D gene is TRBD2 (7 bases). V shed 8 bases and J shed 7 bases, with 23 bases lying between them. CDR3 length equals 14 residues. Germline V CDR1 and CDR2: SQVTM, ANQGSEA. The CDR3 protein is CSTRGGASPGTQYF. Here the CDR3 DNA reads TGCAGCACCCGAGGGGGGGCATCGCCGGGGACCCAGTACTTC.

The CDR3 bases are TGCGCCAGCAGTGTCGACTCAGCCGGGACTAGCGGGTACACAGATACGCAGTATTTT. As protein: CASSVDSAGTSGYTDTQYF. This rearrangement joins TRBV10-2 to TRBJ2-3, with 12 bases that match TRBD2. The CDR3 has 19 amino acids. Per germline, CDR1 WSHSY and CDR2 SAAADI. Trimming removed 4 bases from V and 2 bases from J; junction bases left unmatched: 13.

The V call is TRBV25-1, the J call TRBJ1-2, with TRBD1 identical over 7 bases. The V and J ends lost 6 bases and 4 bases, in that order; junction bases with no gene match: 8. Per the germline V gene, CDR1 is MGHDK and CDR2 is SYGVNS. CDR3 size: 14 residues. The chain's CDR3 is CASSQQGLGYGYTF. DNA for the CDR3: TGTGCCAGCAGCCAACAGGGGCTAGGCTATGGCTACACCTTC.

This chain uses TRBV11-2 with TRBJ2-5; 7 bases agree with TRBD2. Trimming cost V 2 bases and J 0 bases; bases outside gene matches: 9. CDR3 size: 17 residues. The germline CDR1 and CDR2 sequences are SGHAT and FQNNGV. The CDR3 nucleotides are TGTGCCAGCAGCTTACACCATTCTAGCGGATACCAAGAGACCCAGTACTTC. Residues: CASSLHHSSGYQETQYF.

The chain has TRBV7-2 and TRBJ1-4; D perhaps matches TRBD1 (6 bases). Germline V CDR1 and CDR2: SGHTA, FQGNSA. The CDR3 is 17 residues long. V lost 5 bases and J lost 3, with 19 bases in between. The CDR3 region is CASSPRTATAPNEKLFF. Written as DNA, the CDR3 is TGTGCCAGCAGCCCGCGGACAGCGACGGCGCCTAATGAAAAACTGTTTTTT.

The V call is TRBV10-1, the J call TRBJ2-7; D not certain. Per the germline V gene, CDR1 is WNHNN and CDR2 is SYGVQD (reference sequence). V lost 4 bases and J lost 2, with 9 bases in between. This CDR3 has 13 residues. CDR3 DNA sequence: TGCGCCAGCAGTGCCGGGTCCGCCTACGAGCAGTACTTC. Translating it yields CASSAGSAYEQYF.